In its sample, the clone carrying this T cell receptor (beta chain) was seen once. The source of the sample is a study of blood T cell repertoires in COVID-19. Looking at the study overall: Specimens from acute and convalescent COVID-19 originated in the United States, Italy and Spain. T cells, B-cell-depleted T cells, or PBMCs supplied cDNA or gDNA.

Allocation to cohorts depended on clinical history reported by the participants. Germline lookup yields CDR1 SEHNR and CDR2 FQNEAQ (reference sequence). The CDR3 contains 15 residues. V lost 5 bases, J lost 0 bases, and 4 bases stayed unmatched. Original handling: Reference gene primer amplification yielded estimated nucleated cell counts. The method was immunoSEQ multiplex PCR; TCRdb's version includes in-frame clones alone and lacks a portion of them. The V and J calls and the clone size are those of that table, but D and trimming were determined from the DNA. Seen here are a few hundred thousand clones, approximately 92% observed once, and the top ten hold less than 1.2%.

Material for sequencing was PBMCs or T cells enriched from blood (not recorded which). The chain recombines TRBV7-9 with TRBJ1-3, with 7 bases fitting TRBD1. This clonotype was obtained from a man younger than 30 who had recovered from COVID-19. The CDR3 loop reads CASSAGQFSGNTIYF. Here the CDR3 DNA reads TGTGCCAGCAGCGCGGGACAGTTCTCTGGAAACACCATATATTTT.